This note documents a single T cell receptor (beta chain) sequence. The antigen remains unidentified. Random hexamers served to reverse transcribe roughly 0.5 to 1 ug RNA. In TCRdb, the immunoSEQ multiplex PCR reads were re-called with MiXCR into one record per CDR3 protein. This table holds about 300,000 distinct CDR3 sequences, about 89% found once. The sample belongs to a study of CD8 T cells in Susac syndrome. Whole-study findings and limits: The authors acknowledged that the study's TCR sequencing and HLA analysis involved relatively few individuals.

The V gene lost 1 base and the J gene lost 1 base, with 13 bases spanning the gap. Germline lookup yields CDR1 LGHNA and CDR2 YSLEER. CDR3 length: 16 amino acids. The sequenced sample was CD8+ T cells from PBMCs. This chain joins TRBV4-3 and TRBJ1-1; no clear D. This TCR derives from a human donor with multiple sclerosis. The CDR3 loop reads CASSQGTARSNTEAFF. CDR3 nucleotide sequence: TGCGCCAGCAGCCAAGGGACCGCCCGCTCGAACACTGAAGCTTTCTTT.